Presented here are 5 T cell receptor beta chains from one specimen sequenced in a study of blood T cell repertoires in COVID-19. Clones were read by immunoSEQ multiplex PCR, and TCRdb kept only the in-frame ones, dropping some. In the table there are about 28,000 clones, nearly 90% of which are singletons. Sample: peripheral blood. The origin of the receptors is a man between 60 and 75 years old with COVID-19, enrolled during active disease.

This clone was counted between two and nine times. CDR3 nucleotide sequence: TGTGCCAGCAGCCCCCAGGGGGCGATCGACACCGGGGAGCTGTTTTTT. It is translated as CASSPQGAIDTGELFF. This chain connects TRBV9 to TRBJ2-2, with TRBD1 matching over 8 bases. The V and J ends lost 4 bases and 3 bases, in that order; junction bases with no gene match: 8. The CDR3 contains 16 residues. Germline V CDR1 and CDR2: SGDLS, YYNGEE.

The chain joins TRBV6-5 to TRBJ2-7; TRBD1 matches 7 bases. The CDR3 contains 13 residues. The germline CDR1 and CDR2 sequences are MNHEY and SVGAGI. J was trimmed by 6 bases and V by 6 bases; bases with no gene match: 8. The CDR3 protein is CASRPRTGSEQYF. The CDR3, as DNA: TGTGCCAGCAGACCCAGGACAGGCTCCGAGCAGTACTTC.

The J gene is TRBJ2-5, the V gene TRBV9; D not resolved. Germline CDR1 is SGDLS and CDR2 is YYNGEE. Trimming took 1 base from V and 1 from J, leaving 5 bases between them. The CDR3 extends over 13 amino acids. This CDR3 reads CASSVRAQETQYF. The CDR3 coding sequence is TGTGCCAGCAGCGTACGCGCCCAAGAGACCCAGTACTTC.

The J gene is TRBJ1-2, the V gene TRBV9; no reliable D call. Trimming shortened V by 4 bases and J by 3 bases, and 4 bases separated the two germline ends. The germline gives CDR1 SGDLS, CDR2 YYNGEE. This CDR3 comprises 11 residues. The chain's CDR3 is CASSTDYGYTF. The CDR3 coding sequence is TGTGCCAGCAGCACGGACTATGGCTACACCTTC.

This chain links TRBV19 with TRBJ1-5, with a possible D match to TRBD1 (6 bases). With 5 bases removed from V and 1 base from J, the gap between germline ends came to 15 bases. This CDR3 contains 16 residues. Germline V CDR1 and CDR2: LNHDA, SQIVND (reference sequence). CDR3 residues: CASSPREGVSNQPQHF. The CDR3 nucleotides are TGTGCCAGTAGTCCTCGGGAGGGGGTAAGCAATCAGCCCCAGCATTTT.